This T cell receptor (beta chain) came from a study of monozygotic twins with inflammatory bowel disease. TCRdb re-called the 5' RACE reads and catalogs CDR3 proteins one per entry, DNA excluded. The sample table includes some 210,000 distinct CDR3 sequences. CDR3 length: 14 residues. The V gene's germline CDR1 is SGHRS and CDR2 YFSETQ. For every donor, one blood sample of about 2.5 ml was drawn. In the case of this clonotype: Its antigen is still unknown.

Study-wide points: Twins with IBD were found to have lower TCRbeta diversity (inverse Simpson) than healthy co-twins.

The rearrangement joins TRBV5-1 to TRBJ2-3; without DNA, the TCRdb call of TRBD1 cannot be checked. This sequence was found in a human donor with ulcerative colitis or Crohn's disease, or a healthy co-twin of an affected twin (not recorded which). Sequences were obtained from blood. The chain's CDR3 is CASRDTPSTDTQYF.